The next 22 T cell receptor beta chains were all read from a single sample in a study of identical twins. TCRdb processed the 5' RACE reads anew with MiXCR; each CDR3 protein has one entry. The table includes about 280,000 distinct CDR3 sequences, more than 6.5% detected once. The data also belong to a second study, concerning yellow fever vaccine responses in identical twins.

Sequenced material: memory (CD45RO+) T cells sorted from blood. Every receptor here comes from a woman under 30 in good health.

This clonotype was seen at least ten times. The gene calls are TRBV2 and TRBJ2-2, with a tentative D call TRBD1 (5 bases). The CDR3 spans 13 residues. Trimming cost V 7 bases and J 6 bases, with 12 bases left between them. Germline V gene data show CDR1 as SNHLY and CDR2 as FYNNEI. The CDR3 sequence: CASTLQGSGELFF. CDR3 bases: TGTGCCAGCACTCTGCAGGGATCCGGGGAGCTGTTTTTT. The full variable domain, its missing parts supplied by reference TRBV2 and TRBJ2-2, is EPEVTQTPSHQVTQMGQEVILRCVPISNHLYFYWYRQILGQKVEFLVSFYNNEISEKSEIFDDQFSVERPDGSNFTLKIRSTKLEDSAMYFCASTLQGSGELFFGEGSRLTVL.

V and J are TRBV18 and TRBJ2-3; D assignment may be TRBD1 or TRBD2 (5 bases each). CDR3 size: 14 residues. Trimming cost V 2 bases and J 6 bases, with 12 bases left between them. Germline CDR1 is KGHSH and CDR2 is LQKENI. CDR3 sequence reads: CASSPWQGVDTQYF. The CDR3 nucleotides are TGTGCCAGCTCACCATGGCAGGGAGTTGATACGCAGTATTTT.

Ten or more counts support this clonotype. The chain recombines TRBV12-3 or TRBV12-4 with TRBJ2-2, with D unresolved. CDR3 length: 13 residues. Trimming removed 6 bases at V and 6 bases at J, with 11 bases between. The CDR3 reads CASSLRAPGELFF. For the CDR3, the DNA is TGTGCCAGCAGCCTAAGGGCCCCCGGGGAGCTGTTTTTT.

This rearrangement joins TRBV20-1 to TRBJ1-6; 9 nucleotides align to TRBD1. J was trimmed by 6 bases and V by 7 bases; bases with no gene match: 4. CDR1 and CDR2 from the germline V gene are DFQATT and SNEGSKA (reference sequence). CDR3 size: 13 residues. CDR3 nucleotide sequence: TGCAGTGTTCAGGGACAGGGTAATTCACCCCTCCACTTT. Translation gives CSVQGQGNSPLHF.

The rearrangement links TRBV20-1 to TRBJ2-5; 7 bases map to TRBD1. The CDR3 covers 12 residues. The V segment lost 5 bases and the J segment 7 bases; nucleotides outside the gene matches: 7. Germline V gene lookup returns CDR1 DFQATT and CDR2 SNEGSKA (reference sequence). The CDR3 DNA follows: TGCAGTGCTCATGGACAGGAGCGGACCCAGTACTTC. Protein sequence: CSAHGQERTQYF.

This clonotype was observed many times. The chain employs TRBV12-3 or TRBV12-4 and TRBJ2-1, with a weak D call TRBD2 (5 bases). Trimming removed 3 bases at V and 0 bases at J, with 9 bases between. The CDR3 extends over 15 amino acids. The CDR3 coding sequence is TGTGCCAGCAGTTTCTCCAGCGGCTCCTACAATGAGCAGTTCTTC. The encoded protein is CASSFSSGSYNEQFF.

This clonotype was counted at least ten times. The V call is TRBV7-8, the J call TRBJ2-5; no clear D. The CDR3 sequence is 14 residues long. CDR1 is SGHVS, CDR2 FQNEAQ, per germline. Between the trimmed V and J ends, which lost 6 bases and 7 bases, there was a span of 18 bases. The CDR3 DNA reads as TGTGCCAGCAGATCAGGACGGCCCGGAGTGACCCAGTACTTC. Its translation: CASRSGRPGVTQYF. The full variable domain, rest sourced from reference TRBV7-8 and TRBJ2-5, is GAGVSQSPRYKVAKRGQDVALRCDPISGHVSLFWYQQALGQGPEFLTYFQNEAQLDKSGLPSDRFFAERPEGSVSTLKIQRTQQEDSAVYLCASRSGRPGVTQYFGPGTRLLVL.

The J gene is TRBJ2-4, the V gene TRBV5-1; 10 nucleotides align to TRBD2. CDR3 size: 16 residues. Germline V gene sequence: CDR1 SGHRS, CDR2 YFSETQ. After removal of 3 bases from V and 3 bases from J, the junction contained 6 bases not matched to a gene. CDR3 nucleotide sequence: TGCGCCAGCAGCTCTAGCGGGGGAGTGGGCAAAAACATTCAGTACTTC. It specifies CASSSSGGVGKNIQYF.

This clonotype came up a few times. V is TRBV12-3 or TRBV12-4 and J is TRBJ1-5; D gene unclear. The CDR3 contains 12 residues. V gave up 6 bases and J gave up 7 bases, with 10 bases separating them. The CDR3 DNA reads TGTGCCAGCAGCCCCGAGGGCCAGCCCCAGCATTTT. Translated: CASSPEGQPQHF.

This sequence joins TRBV15 and TRBJ2-7; 7 nucleotides agree with TRBD1. Germline lookup yields CDR1 LNHNV and CDR2 YYDKDF (reference sequence). V shed 5 bases, J shed 2 bases, and the junction held 9 bases outside the gene matches. The CDR3 runs 15 residues. The CDR3 is CATSPQGNYPYEQYF. The CDR3 DNA reads as TGTGCCACCAGCCCACAGGGGAATTATCCCTACGAGCAGTACTTC.

V gene TRBV3-1 combines with J gene TRBJ2-2, with 10 nucleotides matching TRBD2. Germline loops: CDR1 LGHDT, CDR2 YNNKEL (reference sequence). The CDR3 has 16 amino acids. V gave up 3 bases and J gave up 4 bases; unmatched junction bases: 5. This chain's CDR3 is CASSHDIAGGTGELFF. DNA for the CDR3: TGTGCCAGCAGCCATGACATAGCGGGAGGCACCGGGGAGCTGTTTTTT.

This clonotype came up many times. The V gene is TRBV20-1, the J gene TRBJ2-3, with TRBD1 identical over 9 bases. The CDR3 spans 16 residues. V shed 0 bases and J 2 bases; nucleotides not matched to a gene: 6. Germline V lookup: CDR1 DFQATT, CDR2 SNEGSKA (reference sequence). In nucleotides, the CDR3 is TGCAGTGCTAGAGATCCCAGACAGGGGGACACAGATACGCAGTATTTT. Protein sequence: CSARDPRQGDTDTQYF.

This clonotype has more than one count but fewer than ten. J is TRBJ1-2 and V is TRBV28; a possible D gene is TRBD1 (5 bases). The CDR3 consists of 14 residues. CDR1 MDHEN and CDR2 SYDVKM come from the germline V gene. V gave up 2 bases and J gave up 5 bases, with 12 bases separating them. The CDR3 DNA follows: TGTGCCAGCAGTTTAGGGACGGGAAGATATGGCTACACCTTC. The encoded protein is CASSLGTGRYGYTF.

In DNA form, the CDR3 reads TGCAGTGCCTTGGGGACTTGGGACTCCCAGGGATTAGGCTACACCTTC. Residues: CSALGTWDSQGLGYTF. This chain links TRBV20-1 with TRBJ1-2, with a possible D match to TRBD1 (5 bases). The CDR3 runs to 16 residues. V was pared by 6 bases and J by 8 bases, with 28 bases between. Germline V gene data show CDR1 as DFQATT and CDR2 as SNEGSKA (reference sequence).

This chain uses TRBV11-2 with TRBJ1-6; 9 bases agree with TRBD1. Germline V lookup: CDR1 SGHAT, CDR2 FQNNGV. The CDR3 is made up of 17 amino acids. Trimming at V came to 3 bases and at J to 9 bases, leaving 12 bases not matched to a gene. DNA of the CDR3: TGTGCCAGCAGCTTTCTCGGAACCGGGACAGGGTCTTCACCCCTCCACTTT. Protein sequence: CASSFLGTGTGSSPLHF.

The sample holds many counts of this clonotype. This sequence joins TRBV12-3 or TRBV12-4 and TRBJ2-1; 8 nucleotides match TRBD1. V lost 6 bases and J lost 3; bases outside the gene matches: 7. The CDR3 consists of 15 residues. The CDR3 region has the DNA TGTGCCAGCAGCTCAACAGGGGGAAACTACAATGAGCAGTTCTTC. Its translation: CASSSTGGNYNEQFF.

The gene calls are TRBV15 and TRBJ2-1, with a possible D match to TRBD2 (7 bases). Germline assignment: CDR1 LNHNV and CDR2 YYDKDF (reference sequence). The CDR3 has 15 residues. Trimming removed 5 bases at V and 9 bases at J, with 20 bases between. CDR3 protein: CATSPSGGGFFEQFF. CDR3 nucleotides: TGTGCCACCAGCCCGAGTGGCGGGGGCTTTTTTGAGCAGTTCTTC. Together with reference TRBV15 and TRBJ2-1, the CDR3 gives the full variable domain: DAMVIQNPRYQVTQFGKPVTLSCSQTLNHNVMYWYQQKSSQAPKLLFHYYDKDFNNEADTPDNFQSRRPNTSFCFLDIRSPGLGDTAMYLCATSPSGGGFFEQFFGPGTRLTVL.

V gene TRBV5-1 combines with J gene TRBJ2-5; D is perhaps TRBD1 (5 bases). Between the trimmed V and J ends, which lost 0 bases and 2 bases, there was a span of 11 bases. Per germline, CDR1 SGHRS and CDR2 YFSETQ. The length of the CDR3 is 15 residues. CDR3 in DNA: TGCGCCAGCAGCTTGGGAGGCACAGGTCAAGAGACCCAGTACTTC. Its protein product is CASSLGGTGQETQYF.

This chain joins TRBV5-2 and TRBJ2-1; the table's D call of TRBD2 was not tested on the DNA. TRBV5-2 is tagged as a pseudogene. The CDR3 consists of 13 residues. CDR3 sequence: CARGPGLYNEQFF. For the CDR3, the DNA is TGTGCCAGGGGCCCTGGGCTCTACAATGAGCAGTTCTTC.

This clonotype has a handful of counts. This chain uses TRBV4-2 with TRBJ2-1; TRBD2 matches at 16 bases. The junction had 5 bases not matched to a gene; V was cut back by 4 bases and J by 5 bases. From germline, CDR1 is LGHNA and CDR2 YNFKEQ. This CDR3 has 17 residues. The CDR3, as DNA: TGTGCCAGCAGCCTCGGGACTAGCGGGAGGGCAGACAATGAGCAGTTCTTC. Translating it yields CASSLGTSGRADNEQFF.

The sample holds many counts of this clonotype. The CDR3: CASRGGVGAYNEQFF. CDR3 bases: TGTGCCAGCAGGGGAGGGGTGGGGGCCTACAATGAGCAGTTCTTC. V usage is TRBV28 and J usage is TRBJ2-1; 7 bases are shared with TRBD2. The CDR3 runs 15 residues. V gave up 6 bases and J gave up 2 bases; unmatched junction bases: 7. Germline V gene lookup returns CDR1 MDHEN and CDR2 SYDVKM. The full variable domain, in which reference TRBV28 and TRBJ2-1 provide the parts outside the CDR3, is DVKVTQSSRYLVKRTGEKVFLECVQDMDHENMFWYRQDPGLGLRLIYFSYDVKMKEKGDIPEGYSVSREKKERFSLILESASTNQTSMYLCASRGGVGAYNEQFFGPGTRLTVL.

The rearrangement links TRBV7-2 to TRBJ2-7; 9 bases line up with TRBD1. Germline V gives CDR1 SGHTA, CDR2 FQGNSA. The length of the CDR3 is 13 residues. V shed 5 bases and J 5 bases; nucleotides not matched to a gene: 4. CDR3 bases: TGTGCCAGCAGCCTTACAGGGGGCCACGAGCAGTACTTC. This sequence encodes CASSLTGGHEQYF.